This TCR beta chain was captured by sequencing in a study of response to subunit inactivated influenza vaccine. Study results and caveats: Few additional T cells are recruited per seasonal influenza vaccination, authors suggested.

TCRdb analysed the RT-PCR reads with MiXCR anew, one entry per CDR3 protein. The sample includes fewer than 400,000 distinct CDR3 sequences, 21% of them seen just once. CDR3 length: 13 residues. V lost 3 bases, J lost 6 bases, and 9 bases lay in between. A word on this clonotype: Its cognate antigen is unknown.

The V gene is TRBV12-3 or TRBV12-4, the J gene TRBJ1-5; perhaps TRBD1 as D (6 bases). Sample: PBMCs from blood, taken approximately 20 months after vaccination. This sequence was found in a man aged 50-75 years who received an inactivated influenza vaccine. CDR3 sequence (DNA): TGTGCCAGCAGTTTCCAGGGGACTCAGCCCCAGCATTTT. It translates to CASSFQGTQPQHF.